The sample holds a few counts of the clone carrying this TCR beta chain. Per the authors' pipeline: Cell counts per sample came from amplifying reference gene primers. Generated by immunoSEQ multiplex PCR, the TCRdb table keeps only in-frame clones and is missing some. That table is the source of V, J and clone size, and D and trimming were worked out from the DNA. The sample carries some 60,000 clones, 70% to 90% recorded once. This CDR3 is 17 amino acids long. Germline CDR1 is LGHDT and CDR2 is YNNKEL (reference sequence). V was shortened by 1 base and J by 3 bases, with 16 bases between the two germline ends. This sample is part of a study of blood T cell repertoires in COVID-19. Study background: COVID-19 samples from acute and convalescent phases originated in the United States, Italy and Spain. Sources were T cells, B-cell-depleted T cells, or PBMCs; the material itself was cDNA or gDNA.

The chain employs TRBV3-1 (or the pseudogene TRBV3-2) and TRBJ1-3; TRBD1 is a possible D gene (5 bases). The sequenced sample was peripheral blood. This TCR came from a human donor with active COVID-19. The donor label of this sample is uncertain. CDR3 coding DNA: TGTGCCAGCAGCCAAGCGACAGAACTTAAGAGTGGAAACACCATATATTTT. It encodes CASSQATELKSGNTIYF.